This TCR beta chain was identified in a study of control samples from healthy donors and cancer patients. The protocol was immunoSEQ multiplex PCR, while the TCRdb copy is restricted to in-frame clones and leaves out a portion. The sample holds over 200,000 clones; almost 85% are singletons and the top ten take about an eighth. CDR1 is WNHNN, CDR2 SYGVQD, per germline (reference sequence). V dropped 7 bases and J dropped 6; count of bases not matched to a gene: 5. The CDR3 spans 12 residues. The sample consisted of PBMCs. V and J are TRBV10-1 and TRBJ2-7; 8 bases map to TRBD1. This sequence was found in a woman aged 55-70 years with lung cancer. The CDR3 DNA sequence: TGCGCCAGCAACAGGACAGGGACCGAGCAGTACTTC. Amino acids: CASNRTGTEQYF.